These 19 T cell receptor beta chains originate from one sample sequenced in a study of blood T cell repertoires in COVID-19. Sequenced by immunoSEQ multiplex PCR; TCRdb stores in-frame clones only, minus some. Among a few hundred thousand clones listed, about 88% were seen once. The source material was PBMCs or T cells enriched from blood (not recorded which). The receptors stem from a woman between 18 and 30 years old who had recovered from COVID-19.

With regard to this clone: The same CDR3 arises from other DNA sequences in this sample as well. The chain links TRBV5-1 to TRBJ1-1; 7 bases are a match to TRBD1. The V gene's germline CDR1 is SGHRS and CDR2 YFSETQ. This CDR3 is built from 15 residues. The V and J ends lost 4 bases and 3 bases, in that order; junction bases with no gene match: 9. CDR3 DNA sequence: TGCGCCAGCAGCCCGAGACAGGGTATGGACACTGAAGCTTTCTTT. This codes for CASSPRQGMDTEAFF.

The chain employs TRBV19 and TRBJ2-7; 8 bases match TRBD1. The CDR3 runs 15 residues. Per germline, CDR1 LNHDA and CDR2 SQIVND (reference sequence). V lost 5 bases and J lost 2; bases outside the gene matches: 8. In DNA, the CDR3 is TGTGCCAGTAGTTCCTGGGGGACAGGAGCCTACGAGCAGTACTTC. Protein product: CASSSWGTGAYEQYF.

V and J are TRBV2 and TRBJ1-5, with 7 nucleotides matching TRBD1. Germline values: CDR1 SNHLY, CDR2 FYNNEI. This CDR3 is built from 15 residues. The trim removed 6 bases at V and 1 base at J, leaving 6 bases unmatched. CDR3 loop: CASSPSTGSNQPQHF. CDR3 nucleotide sequence: TGTGCCAGCAGCCCCTCGACAGGGAGCAATCAGCCCCAGCATTTT.

The chain couples TRBV4-2 to TRBJ2-7, with TRBD2 identical over 13 bases. CDR1 and CDR2 from the germline V gene are LGHNA and YNFKEQ. This CDR3 is built from 16 residues. The ends lost 3 bases at V and 2 bases at J; junction bases unmatched: 4. CDR3 in DNA: TGTGCCAGCAGCCATATAGGACTAGCGGGGGCCTACGAGCAGTACTTC. This translates into CASSHIGLAGAYEQYF.

The chain employs TRBV3-1 (or the pseudogene TRBV3-2) and TRBJ2-5; 12 positions match TRBD2. Germline-derived CDR1 and CDR2 are LGHDT and YNNKEL (reference sequence). V trimming: 0 bases; J trimming: 4 bases; junction bases outside the gene matches: 3. The CDR3 length is 16 residues. The CDR3 DNA follows: TGTGCCAGCAGCCAAGACCTAGCGGGGGGGCCAGAGACCCAGTACTTC. It yields the protein CASSQDLAGGPETQYF.

This clone was counted a single time. The J gene is TRBJ1-3, the V gene TRBV9, with TRBD1 as a possible D gene (5 bases). Per germline, CDR1 SGDLS and CDR2 YYNGEE. V was clipped by 3 bases and J by 3 bases, with 10 bases between them. The CDR3 extends over 14 amino acids. CDR3 protein: CASSEDMVGNTIYF. The CDR3 nucleotides read TGTGCCAGCAGCGAGGACATGGTTGGAAACACCATATATTTT.

The chain carries TRBV6-6 and TRBJ1-5, with D possibly matching TRBD1 (5 bases). V was cut by 6 bases and J by 3 bases, with 12 bases left in between. CDR3 length equals 14 residues. Per the germline V gene, CDR1 is MNHNY and CDR2 is SVGAGI (reference sequence). The CDR3 coding sequence is TGTGCCAGCAGCCCGACAGTTTCCAATCAGCCCCAGCATTTT. The encoded protein is CASSPTVSNQPQHF.

The chain recombines TRBV5-1 with TRBJ2-5, with 9 bases fitting TRBD2. This CDR3 region has 17 residues. The germline V gene has CDR1 SGHRS and CDR2 YFSETQ. After removal of 0 bases from V and 7 bases from J, the junction contained 13 bases not matched to a gene. CDR3 protein: CASSLVGVAGESGTQYF. DNA of the CDR3: TGCGCCAGCAGCTTGGTAGGCGTAGCGGGGGAGAGTGGGACCCAGTACTTC.

V gene TRBV7-2 combines with J gene TRBJ2-1; D may be TRBD1 (6 bases). CDR3 length: 16 residues. Germline CDR1 SGHTA, CDR2 FQGNSA. V shed 5 bases and J shed 3 bases, with 17 bases lying between them. This chain's CDR3 is CASSVLGTSHYNEQFF. CDR3 nucleotide sequence: TGTGCCAGCAGCGTCCTAGGGACATCCCACTACAATGAGCAGTTCTTC.

This clone was observed once. The chain's CDR3 is CASLRGRDNTGELFF. CDR3 DNA: TGCGCCAGCCTAAGGGGGCGTGATAACACCGGGGAGCTGTTTTTT. V gene TRBV5-1 combines with J gene TRBJ2-2, with TRBD1 matching 7 bases. Germline V gene lookup returns CDR1 SGHRS and CDR2 YFSETQ. The CDR3 loop spans 15 amino acids. V lost 7 bases to trimming and J lost 2 bases; unmatched junction nucleotides: 8.

The V call is TRBV21-1, the J call TRBJ2-7; no check of the table's D call, TRBD1, against the DNA was made. TRBV21-1 is recorded as a pseudogene. The CDR3 loop spans 14 amino acids. The CDR3 bases are TGTGCCAGCAGCAAAGGACAAGGCCCCTACGAGCAGTACTTC. This sequence encodes CASSKGQGPYEQYF.

The rearrangement uses TRBV12-3 or TRBV12-4 and TRBJ1-2; D possibly corresponds to TRBD1 (6 bases). V was shortened by 5 bases and J by 0 bases, with 7 bases between the two germline ends. This CDR3 region has 13 residues. The CDR3 sequence: CASSGTPNYGYTF. CDR3 nucleotides: TGTGCCAGCAGTGGGACACCTAACTATGGCTACACCTTC.

This chain connects TRBV6-5 to TRBJ2-7, with D unresolved. CDR1 and CDR2 from the germline V gene are MNHEY and SVGAGI. The V end lost 4 bases, the J end lost 2 bases, and 15 bases lay between the germline ends. The CDR3 has 15 amino acids. The CDR3 coding sequence is TGTGCCAGCAGTTTTCCAGTTGGTTTCGCCTACGAGCAGTACTTC. Amino acid sequence: CASSFPVGFAYEQYF.

The chain joins TRBV4-1 to TRBJ2-7; D might be TRBD2 (6 bases). The CDR3 has 13 residues. From germline, CDR1 is MGHRA and CDR2 YSYEKL. V was pared by 4 bases and J by 3 bases, with 10 bases between. Here the CDR3 DNA reads TGCGCCAGCAGCCTAGCGGAGAACTACGAGCAGTACTTC. Translated: CASSLAENYEQYF.

This chain joins TRBV27 and TRBJ1-4, with D possibly matching TRBD1 (5 bases). CDR1 and CDR2 from the germline V gene are MNHEY and SMNVEV (reference sequence). V was cut by 5 bases and J by 10 bases, with 20 bases left in between. CDR3 length: 15 residues. The CDR3 bases are TGTGCCAGCAGTCACTGGGACCCGGGGAGGGGAAAACTGTTTTTT. It codes for CASSHWDPGRGKLFF.

V gene TRBV7-2 combines with J gene TRBJ1-2, with a possible D match to TRBD1 (5 bases). V lost 5 bases, J lost 3 bases, and 16 bases lay in between. The CDR3 runs 15 residues. The germline gives CDR1 SGHTA, CDR2 FQGNSA. This CDR3 is CASSGRVGRDYGYTF. CDR3 in DNA: TGTGCCAGCAGCGGCCGTGTGGGGCGAGACTATGGCTACACCTTC.

The rearrangement uses TRBV29-1 and TRBJ2-1, with 8 bases matching TRBD2. J gave up 9 bases and V 5 bases, and 9 bases lay outside the gene matches. Germline V gene sequence: CDR1 SQVTM, CDR2 ANQGSEA. There are 13 residues in the CDR3. The CDR3 reads CSVTRGGLIEQFF. The CDR3 DNA sequence: TGCAGCGTTACCCGGGGGGGCCTCATTGAGCAGTTCTTC.

The genes are TRBV5-4 and TRBJ2-3; D is perhaps TRBD2 (5 bases). The CDR3 has 16 amino acids. CDR1 and CDR2 (germline): SGHNT, YYREEE (reference sequence). Trimming left V 1 base short and J 6 bases short, with 18 bases between. CDR3 DNA: TGTGCCAGCAGCTTGTTCGGGATTCTATTCAGGGATACGCAGTATTTT. Amino acids: CASSLFGILFRDTQYF.

V and J are TRBV6-5 and TRBJ2-7; the D gene is possibly TRBD1 (6 bases). Germline V gene sequence: CDR1 MNHEY, CDR2 SVGAGI. This CDR3 has 14 residues. The V end lost 8 bases, the J end lost 3 bases, and 17 bases lay between the germline ends. CDR3 DNA: TGTGCCAGCGGAAAACAGGGTCCCCTCTACGAGCAGTACTTC. Translated: CASGKQGPLYEQYF.